The present TCR beta chain was sequenced within a study of monozygotic twins with inflammatory bowel disease. The study, taken as a whole, reports: Immunosuppressive treatments differing between patients may have added repertoire variability. A reduction in TCRbeta diversity (inverse Simpson) was seen in IBD patients relative to healthy co-twins.

Points on this clonotype: What it recognizes is unknown.

Using TCRalpha and TCRbeta cDNA, the researchers carried out two nested PCRs that lasted about 15 and 9 cycles. Each CDR3 protein gets one entry in TCRdb, which reprocessed the 5' RACE reads and gives no DNA. The table lists approximately 200,000 distinct CDR3 sequences. Germline CDR1 SQVTM, CDR2 ANQGSEA. The CDR3 covers 12 residues. Material: blood. The chain is built from TRBV29-1 and TRBJ1-2; without DNA, the TCRdb call of TRBD1 cannot be checked. This TCR derives from a human donor with ulcerative colitis or Crohn's disease, or a healthy co-twin of an affected twin (not recorded which). The CDR3 region is CSVMDNLYGYTF.